Each of the 21 T cell receptor beta chains below was sequenced from the same sample in a study of control samples from healthy donors and cancer patients. Method: immunoSEQ multiplex PCR; TCRdb's copy keeps in-frame clones and lacks some. Among over 100,000 clones, roughly 89% were seen once, and the ten largest hold approximately 16%. Sequences were obtained from blood. The receptors were sampled from a woman between 45 and 60 years old in good health.

This clone was recorded only once. The chain combines TRBV7-2 with TRBJ2-1; D gene unclear. Trimming stripped 3 bases from V and 6 bases from J, with 9 bases between. This CDR3 has 13 residues. From germline, CDR1 is SGHTA and CDR2 FQGNSA. The chain's CDR3 is CASSFRLGNEQFF. CDR3 nucleotide sequence: TGTGCCAGCAGCTTTCGACTTGGCAATGAGCAGTTCTTC. Full variable domain (outside the CDR3, taken from reference TRBV7-2 and TRBJ2-1): GAGVSQSPSNKVTEKGKDVELRCDPISGHTALYWYRQSLGQGLEFLIYFQGNSAPDKSGLPSDRFSAERTGGSVSTLTIQRTQQEDSAVYLCASSFRLGNEQFFGPGTRLTVL.

The chain is built from TRBV7-2 and TRBJ1-2, with a weak D call TRBD1 (5 bases). V lost 1 base, J lost 8 bases, and 17 bases lay in between. This CDR3 spans 15 amino acids. Germline CDR1 is SGHTA and CDR2 is FQGNSA. The DNA for the CDR3 is TGTGCCAGCAGCTTAGGTTCGGGGACTGCGGGAGGCTACACCTTC. Its translation: CASSLGSGTAGGYTF. Supplemented by reference TRBV7-2 and TRBJ1-2, the full variable domain reads GAGVSQSPSNKVTEKGKDVELRCDPISGHTALYWYRQSLGQGLEFLIYFQGNSAPDKSGLPSDRFSAERTGGSVSTLTIQRTQQEDSAVYLCASSLGSGTAGGYTFGSGTRLTVV.

This chain connects TRBV6-5 to TRBJ1-4; D call uncertain. Trimming cost V 10 bases and J 1 base, with 16 bases left between them. Germline V gene lookup returns CDR1 MNHEY and CDR2 SVGAGI. This CDR3 is built from 15 residues. CDR3 coding DNA: TGTGCCACCCAAAAGTGGAAGGGAACTAATGAAAAACTGTTTTTT. This encodes CATQKWKGTNEKLFF.

V gene TRBV15 combines with J gene TRBJ2-5; D not certain. The CDR3 totals 15 residues. From germline, CDR1 is LNHNV and CDR2 YYDKDF (reference sequence). The V gene lost 3 bases and the J gene lost 4 bases, with 15 bases spanning the gap. CDR3 amino acids: CATSRSLGYRETQYF. The DNA of the CDR3 is TGTGCCACCAGCAGGAGTTTGGGTTATCGAGAGACCCAGTACTTC.

The V gene is TRBV3-1 (or the pseudogene TRBV3-2), the J gene TRBJ1-2; 7 bases line up with TRBD1. Trimming took 5 bases from V and 4 from J; bases not matched to a gene: 4. The CDR3 runs to 13 residues. Looked up from germline, CDR1 is LGHDT and CDR2 is YNNKEL (reference sequence). The CDR3 protein is CASSARTGYGYTF. The CDR3 DNA follows: TGTGCCAGCAGCGCTCGGACAGGCTATGGCTACACCTTC.

This chain links TRBV27 with TRBJ1-5; weak D call: TRBD1 (6 bases). Germline-derived CDR1 and CDR2 are MNHEY and SMNVEV (reference sequence). The CDR3 sequence is 15 residues long. Trimming pared 4 bases from V and 4 bases from J, leaving 14 bases between. The CDR3: CASSSLVGANQPQHF. CDR3 nucleotides: TGTGCCAGCAGTTCGTTGGTGGGGGCTAATCAGCCCCAGCATTTT.

In nucleotides, the CDR3 is TGTGCCAGCAGTCGGGGGCCCCGGCAGTTCTTC. It encodes CASSRGPRQFF. The J gene is TRBJ2-1, the V gene TRBV12-3 or TRBV12-4, with D perhaps given as TRBD1 or TRBD2 (6 bases each). This CDR3 has 11 residues. Trimming pared 5 bases from V and 12 bases from J, leaving 11 bases between.

The chain recombines TRBV7-9 with TRBJ1-1, with D perhaps TRBD1 (5 bases). V lost 2 bases and J 3 bases, leaving 10 bases between the germline ends. This CDR3 region has 14 residues. Germline values: CDR1 SEHNR, CDR2 FQNEAQ (reference sequence). CDR3 nucleotides: TGTGCCAGCAGCTTACCCCCAGGGCACACTGAAGCTTTCTTT. Its translation is CASSLPPGHTEAFF.

This clone was counted between two and nine times. This chain links TRBV2 with TRBJ1-1, with D hard to call. CDR3 size: 15 residues. Germline V CDR1 and CDR2: SNHLY, FYNNEI. V shed 11 bases and J shed 1 base, with 20 bases lying between them. CDR3 sequence: CAARKGGRANTEAFF. The CDR3 nucleotides are TGTGCCGCCCGAAAGGGAGGGAGGGCGAACACTGAAGCTTTCTTT. Drawing the rest from reference TRBV2 and TRBJ1-1, the complete variable domain is EPEVTQTPSHQVTQMGQEVILRCVPISNHLYFYWYRQILGQKVEFLVSFYNNEISEKSEIFDDQFSVERPDGSNFTLKIRSTKLEDSAMYFCAARKGGRANTEAFFGQGTRLTVV.

The DNA of the CDR3 is TGTGCCACCAGTGATTTTCAGGGGCGCCGGAACGGGGAGCTGTTTTTT. Translation: CATSDFQGRRNGELFF. The genes are TRBV24-1 and TRBJ2-2, with D perhaps TRBD1 (6 bases). This CDR3 spans 16 amino acids. CDR1 is KGHDR, CDR2 SFDVKD, per germline. Deletions cut 1 base from V and 7 bases from J, with 15 bases between.

The rearrangement links TRBV7-3 to TRBJ2-4; no clear D. Germline V CDR1 and CDR2: SGHTA, FQGTGA. The CDR3 contains 15 residues. V was pared by 5 bases and J by 6 bases, with 17 bases between. CDR3 DNA sequence: TGTGCCAGCAGCCAGTCGGTGGAGCGAGGAAACATTCAGTACTTC. This encodes CASSQSVERGNIQYF.

The chain recombines TRBV27 with TRBJ2-1; TRBD1 aligns across 8 bases. This CDR3 has 14 amino acids. Looked up from germline, CDR1 is MNHEY and CDR2 is SMNVEV (reference sequence). V was pared by 2 bases and J by 9 bases, with 6 bases of the junction left unmatched. CDR3 amino acids: CASSLLGDRGEQFF. The CDR3 nucleotides are TGTGCCAGCAGTTTACTCGGCGACAGGGGTGAGCAGTTCTTC.

V usage is TRBV5-4 and J usage is TRBJ1-2; possible D gene TRBD1, 5 bases. The CDR3 sequence is 14 residues long. Germline CDR1 and CDR2: SGHNT and YYREEE (reference sequence). V was clipped by 4 bases and J by 4 bases, with 14 bases between them. For the CDR3, the DNA is TGTGCCAGCAGCAGTACCGCAGGGTCCTATGGCTACACCTTC. Protein: CASSSTAGSYGYTF.

The genes are TRBV6-5 and TRBJ1-2, with D unresolved. This CDR3 is 16 amino acids long. CDR1 MNHEY and CDR2 SVGAGI come from the germline V gene. Trimming left V 2 bases short and J 4 bases short, with 17 bases between. Here the CDR3 DNA reads TGTGCCAGCAGTTACGCACCTCAGGAACCGGCCTATGGCTACACCTTC. Amino acids: CASSYAPQEPAYGYTF.

V and J are TRBV7-3 and TRBJ1-1, with a weak D call TRBD1 (5 bases). The length of the CDR3 is 15 residues. Germline CDR1 SGHTA, CDR2 FQGTGA. V was trimmed by 1 base and J by 4 bases, leaving 13 bases between them. The CDR3 spells CASSLKGYGGTEAFF. In nucleotides, the CDR3 is TGTGCCAGCAGCTTAAAGGGGTACGGCGGCACTGAAGCTTTCTTT.

This sequence joins TRBV21-1 and TRBJ1-6; the table gives TRBD1 as D, unverified against the DNA. TRBV21-1 is reported as a pseudogene. CDR3 length: 16 residues. The chain's CDR3 is CASSKVVAGPNSPLHF. CDR3 nucleotides: TGTGCCAGCAGCAAAGTGGTCGCAGGTCCAAATTCACCCCTCCACTTT.

The CDR3 nucleotides read TGTGCCAGCAGCTTACCGTCGACAGGGGGGAACACTGAAGCTTTCTTT. It codes for CASSLPSTGGNTEAFF. The chain uses TRBV7-8 and TRBJ1-1, with 9 bases lining up with TRBD1. The CDR3 has 16 residues. CDR1 SGHVS and CDR2 FQNEAQ come from the germline V gene. Trimming took 2 bases from V and 1 from J; bases not matched to a gene: 5.

The V gene is TRBV19, the J gene TRBJ2-5; the D gene is possibly TRBD1 (6 bases). V was pared by 0 bases and J by 5 bases, with 13 bases between. The CDR3 extends over 15 amino acids. Germline CDR1 LNHDA, CDR2 SQIVND (reference sequence). Here the CDR3 reads CASSIDRGGRETQYF. DNA of the CDR3: TGTGCCAGTAGTATAGATCGAGGGGGACGGGAGACCCAGTACTTC.

The chain employs TRBV5-5 and TRBJ2-1, with D hard to call. The length of the CDR3 is 17 residues. V lost 4 bases, J lost 0 bases, and 17 bases lay in between. Germline CDR1 is SGHKS and CDR2 is YYEKEE (reference sequence). CDR3 sequence (DNA): TGTGCCAGCAGCCTCCGACATCGAGTCAGCTCCTACAATGAGCAGTTCTTC. Translation: CASSLRHRVSSYNEQFF.

This chain joins TRBV27 and TRBJ2-1, with 8 positions matching TRBD2. This CDR3 comprises 17 residues. The germline gives CDR1 MNHEY, CDR2 SMNVEV (reference sequence). The junction had 13 bases not matched to a gene; V was cut back by 3 bases and J by 6 bases. Written as DNA, the CDR3 is TGTGCCAGCAGTTTCGGAGGCGGCGGGAGGAGGAGCAATGAGCAGTTCTTC. Amino acid sequence: CASSFGGGGRRSNEQFF.

This chain links TRBV6-6 with TRBJ2-7, with D hard to call. The CDR3 sequence is 13 residues long. From germline, CDR1 is MNHNY and CDR2 SVGAGI (reference sequence). Between the trimmed V and J ends, which lost 5 bases and 5 bases, there was a span of 13 bases. Here the CDR3 reads CASSRARMDEQYV. In nucleotides, the CDR3 is TGTGCCAGCAGTCGGGCTCGGATGGACGAGCAGTACGTC.